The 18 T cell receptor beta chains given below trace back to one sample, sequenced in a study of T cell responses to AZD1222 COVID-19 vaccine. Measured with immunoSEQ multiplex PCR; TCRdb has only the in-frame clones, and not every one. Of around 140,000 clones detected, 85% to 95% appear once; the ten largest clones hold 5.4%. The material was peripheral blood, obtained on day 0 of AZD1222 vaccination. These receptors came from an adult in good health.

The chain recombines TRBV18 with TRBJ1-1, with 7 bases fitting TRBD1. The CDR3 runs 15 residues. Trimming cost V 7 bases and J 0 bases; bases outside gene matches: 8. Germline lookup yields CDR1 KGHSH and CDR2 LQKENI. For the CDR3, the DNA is TGTGCCAGCTGTACACCGGGACAGCTGAACACTGAAGCTTTCTTT. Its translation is CASCTPGQLNTEAFF.

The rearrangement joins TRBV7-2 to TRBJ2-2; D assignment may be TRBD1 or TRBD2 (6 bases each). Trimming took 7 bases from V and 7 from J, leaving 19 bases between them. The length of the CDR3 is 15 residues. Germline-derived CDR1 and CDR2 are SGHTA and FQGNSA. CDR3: CASTVGAGMSGELFF. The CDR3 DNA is TGTGCCAGCACCGTGGGGGCGGGGATGAGCGGGGAGCTGTTTTTT.

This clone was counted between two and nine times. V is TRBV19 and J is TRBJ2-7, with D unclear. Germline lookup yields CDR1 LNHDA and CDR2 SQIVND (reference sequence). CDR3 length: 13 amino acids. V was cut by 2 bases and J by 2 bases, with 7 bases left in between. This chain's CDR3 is CASSIYGTYEQYF. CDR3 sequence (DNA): TGTGCCAGTAGTATATACGGAACCTACGAGCAGTACTTC.

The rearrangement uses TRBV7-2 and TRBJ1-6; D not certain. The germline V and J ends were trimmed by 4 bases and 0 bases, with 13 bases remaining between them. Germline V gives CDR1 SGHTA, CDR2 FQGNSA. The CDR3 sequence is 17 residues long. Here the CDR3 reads CASSSLSLSSYNSPLHF. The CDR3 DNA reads TGTGCCAGCAGCTCCCTATCCCTGAGCTCCTATAATTCACCCCTCCACTTT.

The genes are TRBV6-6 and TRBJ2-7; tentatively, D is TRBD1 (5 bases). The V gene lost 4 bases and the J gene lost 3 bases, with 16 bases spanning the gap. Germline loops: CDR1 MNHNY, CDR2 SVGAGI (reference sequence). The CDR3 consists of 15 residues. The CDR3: CASSLSAREFYEQYF. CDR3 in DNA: TGTGCCAGCAGTTTGAGCGCCAGGGAATTCTACGAGCAGTACTTC.

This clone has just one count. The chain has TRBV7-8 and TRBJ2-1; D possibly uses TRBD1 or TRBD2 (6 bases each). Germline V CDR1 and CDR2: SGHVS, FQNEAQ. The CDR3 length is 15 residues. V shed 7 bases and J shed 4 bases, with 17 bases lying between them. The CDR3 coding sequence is TGTGCCAGCACCGGGGGAGAAGGGGGATACAATGAGCAGTTCTTC. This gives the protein CASTGGEGGYNEQFF.

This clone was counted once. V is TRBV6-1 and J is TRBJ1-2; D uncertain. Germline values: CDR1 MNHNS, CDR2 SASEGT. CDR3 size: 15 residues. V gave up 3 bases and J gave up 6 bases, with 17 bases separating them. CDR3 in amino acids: CASSDPGGDTNGYTF. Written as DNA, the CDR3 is TGTGCCAGCAGTGATCCGGGTGGTGATACAAATGGCTACACCTTC.

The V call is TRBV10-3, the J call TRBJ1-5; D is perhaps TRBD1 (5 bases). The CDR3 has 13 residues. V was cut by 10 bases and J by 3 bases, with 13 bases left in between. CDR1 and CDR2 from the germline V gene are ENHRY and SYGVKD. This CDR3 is CATCDSSNQPQHF. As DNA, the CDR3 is TGTGCCACCTGCGACAGTTCCAATCAGCCCCAGCATTTT.

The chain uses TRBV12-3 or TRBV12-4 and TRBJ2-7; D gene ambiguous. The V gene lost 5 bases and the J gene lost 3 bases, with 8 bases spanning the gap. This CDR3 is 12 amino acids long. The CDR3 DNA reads TGTGCCAGCAGTCAGATGGGCTACGAGCAGTACTTC. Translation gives CASSQMGYEQYF.

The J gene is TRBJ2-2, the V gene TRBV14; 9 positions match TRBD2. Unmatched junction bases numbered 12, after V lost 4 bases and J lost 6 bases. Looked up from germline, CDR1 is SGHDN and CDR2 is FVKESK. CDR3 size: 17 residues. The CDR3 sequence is CASSLTTLAGSPGELFF. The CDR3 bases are TGTGCCAGCAGCCTCACGACCCTAGCGGGATCCCCCGGGGAGCTGTTTTTT.

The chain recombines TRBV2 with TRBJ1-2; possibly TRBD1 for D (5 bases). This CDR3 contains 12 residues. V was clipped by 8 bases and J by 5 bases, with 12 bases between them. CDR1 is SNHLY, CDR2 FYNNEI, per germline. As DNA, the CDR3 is TGTGCCAGCCCAGCAGGGCCTTATGGCTACACCTTC. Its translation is CASPAGPYGYTF.

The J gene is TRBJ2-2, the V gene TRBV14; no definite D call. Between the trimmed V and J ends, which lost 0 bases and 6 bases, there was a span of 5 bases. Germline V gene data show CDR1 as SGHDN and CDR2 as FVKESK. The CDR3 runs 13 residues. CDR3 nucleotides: TGTGCCAGCAGCCAAGAGATCGCCGGGGAGCTGTTTTTT. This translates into CASSQEIAGELFF.

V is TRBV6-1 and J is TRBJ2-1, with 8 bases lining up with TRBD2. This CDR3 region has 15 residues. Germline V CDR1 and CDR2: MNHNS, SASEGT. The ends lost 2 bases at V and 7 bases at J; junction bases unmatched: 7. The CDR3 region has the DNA TGTGCCAGCAGTGAACCGGGGGGGGCCTGGAATGAGCAGTTCTTC. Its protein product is CASSEPGGAWNEQFF.

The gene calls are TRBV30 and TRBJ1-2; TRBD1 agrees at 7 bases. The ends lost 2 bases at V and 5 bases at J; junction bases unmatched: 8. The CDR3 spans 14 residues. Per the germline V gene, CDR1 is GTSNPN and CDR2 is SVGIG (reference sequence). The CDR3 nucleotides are TGTGCCTGGAGTAAAGACAGGGCGACGTATGGCTACACCTTC. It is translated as CAWSKDRATYGYTF.

The CDR3 nucleotides are TGTGCCAGCAGTTTAACACAGGGTCGGGAGACCCAGTACTTC. It codes for CASSLTQGRETQYF. V gene TRBV28 combines with J gene TRBJ2-5; a possible D gene is TRBD1 (6 bases). This CDR3 is built from 14 residues. The V gene lost 2 bases and the J gene lost 5 bases, with 12 bases spanning the gap. Germline values: CDR1 MDHEN, CDR2 SYDVKM.

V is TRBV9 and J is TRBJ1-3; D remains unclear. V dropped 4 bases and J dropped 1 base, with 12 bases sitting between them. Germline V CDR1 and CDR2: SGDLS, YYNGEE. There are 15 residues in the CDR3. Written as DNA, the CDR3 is TGTGCCAGCAGCTCGGAGGTGATTTCTGGAAACACCATATATTTT. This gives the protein CASSSEVISGNTIYF.

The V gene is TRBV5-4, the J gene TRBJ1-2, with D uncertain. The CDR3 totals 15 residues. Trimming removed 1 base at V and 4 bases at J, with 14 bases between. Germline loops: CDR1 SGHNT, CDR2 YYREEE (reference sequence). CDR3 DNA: TGTGCCAGCAGCTTGAAGCTTGGACTCAGCTATGGCTACACCTTC. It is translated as CASSLKLGLSYGYTF.

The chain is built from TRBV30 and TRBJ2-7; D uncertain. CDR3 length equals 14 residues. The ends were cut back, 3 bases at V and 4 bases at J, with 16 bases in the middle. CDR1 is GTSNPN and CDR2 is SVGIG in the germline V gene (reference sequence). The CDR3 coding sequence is TGTGCCTGGAGCCGTATCGTCAGAAGGTACGAGCAGTACTTC. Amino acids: CAWSRIVRRYEQYF.